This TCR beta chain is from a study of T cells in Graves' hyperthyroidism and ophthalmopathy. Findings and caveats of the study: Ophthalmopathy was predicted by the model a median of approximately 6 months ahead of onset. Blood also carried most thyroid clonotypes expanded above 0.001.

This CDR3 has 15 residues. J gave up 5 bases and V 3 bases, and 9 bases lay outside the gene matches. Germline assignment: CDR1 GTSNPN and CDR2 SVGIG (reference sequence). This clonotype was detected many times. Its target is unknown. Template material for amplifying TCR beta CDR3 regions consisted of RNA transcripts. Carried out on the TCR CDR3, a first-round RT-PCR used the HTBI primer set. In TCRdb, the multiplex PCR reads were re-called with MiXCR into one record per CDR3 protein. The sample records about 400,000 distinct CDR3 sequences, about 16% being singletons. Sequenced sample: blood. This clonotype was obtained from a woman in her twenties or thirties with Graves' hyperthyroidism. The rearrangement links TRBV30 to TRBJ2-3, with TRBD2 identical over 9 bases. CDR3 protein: CAWSHLAGDVDTQYF. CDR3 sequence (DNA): TGTGCCTGGAGCCATTTAGCGGGAGATGTAGATACGCAGTATTTT.